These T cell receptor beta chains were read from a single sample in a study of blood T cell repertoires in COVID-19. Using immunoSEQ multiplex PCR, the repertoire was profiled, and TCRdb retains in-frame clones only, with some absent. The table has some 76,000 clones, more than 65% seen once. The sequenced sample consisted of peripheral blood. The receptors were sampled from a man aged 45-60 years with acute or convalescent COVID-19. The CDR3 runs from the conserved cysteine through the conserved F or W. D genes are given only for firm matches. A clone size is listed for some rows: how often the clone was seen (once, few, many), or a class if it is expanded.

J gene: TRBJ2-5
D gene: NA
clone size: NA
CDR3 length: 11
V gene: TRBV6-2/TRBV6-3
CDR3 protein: CASSYAHGQYF
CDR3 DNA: TGTGCCAGCAGTTACGCCCACGGCCAGTACTTC

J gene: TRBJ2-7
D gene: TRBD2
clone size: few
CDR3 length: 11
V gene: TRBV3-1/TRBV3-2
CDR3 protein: CVYGGTYEQYF
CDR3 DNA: TGTGTTTACGGGGGGACCTACGAGCAGTACTTC

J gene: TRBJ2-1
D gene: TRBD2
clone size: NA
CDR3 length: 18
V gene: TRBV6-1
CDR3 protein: CASSGALAGDLRGNEQFF
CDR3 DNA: TGTGCCAGCAGTGGTGCACTAGCGGGAGACCTCCGGGGGAATGAGCAGTTCTTC

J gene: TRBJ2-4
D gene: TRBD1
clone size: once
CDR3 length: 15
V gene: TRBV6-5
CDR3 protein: CASRTGTGGRREEYF
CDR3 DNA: TGTGCCAGCAGGACAGGGACAGGGGGCCGCCGTGAAGAGTACTTC

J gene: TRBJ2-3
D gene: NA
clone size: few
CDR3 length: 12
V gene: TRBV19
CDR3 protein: CASSRGADTQYF
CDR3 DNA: TGTGCCAGTAGCAGGGGAGCAGATACGCAGTATTTT

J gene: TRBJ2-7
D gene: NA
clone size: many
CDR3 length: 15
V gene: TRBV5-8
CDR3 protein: CASSYHRVRLYEQYF
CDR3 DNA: TGTGCCAGCAGCTACCACCGGGTTCGCCTCTACGAGCAGTACTTC

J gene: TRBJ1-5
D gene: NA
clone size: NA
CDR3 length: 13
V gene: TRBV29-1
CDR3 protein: CSVGLGGKQPQHF
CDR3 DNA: TGCAGCGTTGGCTTAGGGGGTAAACAGCCCCAGCATTTT

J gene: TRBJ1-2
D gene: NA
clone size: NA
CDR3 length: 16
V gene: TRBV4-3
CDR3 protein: CASSQERQELSLGYTF
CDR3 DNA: TGCGCCAGCAGCCAAGAAAGACAGGAACTCTCTCTTGGCTACACCTTC

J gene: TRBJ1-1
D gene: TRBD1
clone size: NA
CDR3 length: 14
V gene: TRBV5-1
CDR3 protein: CASSFRNRGTEAFF
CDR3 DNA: TGCGCCAGCAGCTTTCGAAACAGGGGAACTGAAGCTTTCTTT

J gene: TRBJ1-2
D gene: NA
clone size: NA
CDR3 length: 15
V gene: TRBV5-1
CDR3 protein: CASSPGMKYNYGYTF
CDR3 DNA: TGCGCCAGCAGCCCAGGGATGAAGTATAACTATGGCTACACCTTC

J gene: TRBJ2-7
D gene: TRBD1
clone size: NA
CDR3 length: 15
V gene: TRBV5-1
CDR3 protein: CASSLEGQGAYEQYF
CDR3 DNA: TGCGCCAGCAGCTTAGAGGGACAGGGGGCCTACGAGCAGTACTTC

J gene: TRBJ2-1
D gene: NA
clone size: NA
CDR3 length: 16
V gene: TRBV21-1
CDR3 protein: CASSGGLAGDNNEQFF
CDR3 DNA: TGTGCCAGCAGCGGGGGACTAGCGGGGGACAACAATGAGCAGTTCTTC

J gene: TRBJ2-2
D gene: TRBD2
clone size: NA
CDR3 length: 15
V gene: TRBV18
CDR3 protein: CASSPGLAPTGELFF
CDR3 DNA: TGTGCCAGCTCACCAGGACTAGCGCCTACCGGGGAGCTGTTTTTT

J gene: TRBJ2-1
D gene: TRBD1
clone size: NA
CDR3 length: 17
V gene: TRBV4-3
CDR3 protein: CASSQGGGQGAWNEQFF
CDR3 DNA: TGCGCCAGCAGCCAAGGGGGGGGACAGGGCGCATGGAATGAGCAGTTCTTC

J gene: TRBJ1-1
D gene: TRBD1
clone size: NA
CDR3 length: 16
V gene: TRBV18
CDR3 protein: CASTWDRTGGNTEAFF
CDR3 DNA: TGTGCCAGCACCTGGGACAGGACGGGGGGGAACACTGAAGCTTTCTTT

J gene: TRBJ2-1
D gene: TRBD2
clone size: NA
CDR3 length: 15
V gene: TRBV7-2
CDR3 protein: CASSVSGSSYNEQFF
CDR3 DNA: TGTGCCAGCAGCGTTAGCGGGAGCTCCTACAATGAGCAGTTCTTC

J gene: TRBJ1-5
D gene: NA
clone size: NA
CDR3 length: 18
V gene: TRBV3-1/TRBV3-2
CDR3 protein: CATNRRTVRVRSNQPQHF
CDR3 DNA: TGTGCCACCAACCGGCGGACAGTCCGCGTTAGGAGCAATCAGCCCCAGCATTTT

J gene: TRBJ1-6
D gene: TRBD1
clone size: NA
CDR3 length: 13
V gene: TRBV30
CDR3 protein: CAWRDRGGSPLHF
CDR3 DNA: TGTGCCTGGAGGGACAGGGGAGGATCACCCCTCCACTTT

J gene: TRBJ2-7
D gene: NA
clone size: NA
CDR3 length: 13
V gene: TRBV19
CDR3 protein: CASSIGQSYEQYF
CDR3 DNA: TGTGCCAGTAGTATAGGACAGTCCTACGAGCAGTACTTC

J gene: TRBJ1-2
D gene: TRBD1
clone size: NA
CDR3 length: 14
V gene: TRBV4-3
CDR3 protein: CASSQSRGNRGYTF
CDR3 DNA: TGCGCCAGCAGCCAAAGCAGGGGGAATAGGGGCTACACCTTC

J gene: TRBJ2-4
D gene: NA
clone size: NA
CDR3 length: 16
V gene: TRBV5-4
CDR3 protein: CASSGHSGTSKNIQYF
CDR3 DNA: TGTGCCAGCAGCGGTCATAGTGGGACTTCCAAAAACATTCAGTACTTC

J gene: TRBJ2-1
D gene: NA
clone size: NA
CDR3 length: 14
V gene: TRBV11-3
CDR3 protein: CASSSHSSYNEQFF
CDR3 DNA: TGTGCCAGCAGCTCCCACAGCTCCTACAATGAGCAGTTCTTC

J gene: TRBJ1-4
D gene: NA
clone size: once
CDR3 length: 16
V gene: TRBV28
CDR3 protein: CASSFGGAPANEKLFF
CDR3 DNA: TGTGCCAGCAGTTTTGGAGGGGCGCCGGCTAATGAAAAACTGTTTTTT

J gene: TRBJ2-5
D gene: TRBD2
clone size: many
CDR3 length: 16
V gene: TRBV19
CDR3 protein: CASSMDFGGIQETQYF
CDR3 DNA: TGTGCCAGTAGTATGGACTTCGGGGGGATCCAAGAGACCCAGTACTTC

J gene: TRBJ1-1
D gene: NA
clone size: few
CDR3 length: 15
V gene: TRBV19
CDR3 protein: CASNPQDRREPEAFF
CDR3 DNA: TGTGCCAGTAATCCACAGGACCGGAGGGAACCTGAAGCTTTCTTT

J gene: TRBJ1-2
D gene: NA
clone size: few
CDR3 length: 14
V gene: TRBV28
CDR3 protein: CASSFLGSSYGYTF
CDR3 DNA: TGTGCCAGCAGTTTCCTCGGGTCTTCCTATGGCTACACCTTC

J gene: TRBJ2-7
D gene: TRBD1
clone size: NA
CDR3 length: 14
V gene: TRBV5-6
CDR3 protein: CASSSTGGPYEQYF
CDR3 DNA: TGTGCCAGCAGCTCGACAGGGGGTCCCTACGAGCAGTACTTC

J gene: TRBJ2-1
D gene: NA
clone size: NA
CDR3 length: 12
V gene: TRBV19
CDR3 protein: CASRRVGNEQFF
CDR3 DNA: TGTGCCAGTAGGAGGGTGGGGAATGAGCAGTTCTTC

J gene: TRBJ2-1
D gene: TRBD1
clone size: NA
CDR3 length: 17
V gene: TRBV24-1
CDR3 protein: CATSDATGQGSYNEQFF
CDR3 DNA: TGTGCCACCAGTGATGCCACAGGACAGGGTTCCTACAATGAGCAGTTCTTC

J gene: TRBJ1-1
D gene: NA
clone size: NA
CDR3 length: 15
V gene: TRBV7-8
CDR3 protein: CASSLQQGHGAEAFF
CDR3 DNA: TGTGCCAGCAGCTTACAACAGGGTCACGGAGCTGAAGCTTTCTTT

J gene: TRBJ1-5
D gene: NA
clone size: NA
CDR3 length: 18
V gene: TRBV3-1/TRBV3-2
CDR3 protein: CASSQPSTSSFFGQPQHF
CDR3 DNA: TGTGCCAGCAGCCAACCCTCTACCTCCAGTTTTTTCGGGCAGCCCCAGCATTTT

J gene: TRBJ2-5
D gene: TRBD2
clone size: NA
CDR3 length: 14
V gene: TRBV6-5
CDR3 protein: CASSYSFNSGGSDF
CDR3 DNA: TGTGCCAGCAGTTACTCGTTTAATAGCGGGGGGTCTGACTTC

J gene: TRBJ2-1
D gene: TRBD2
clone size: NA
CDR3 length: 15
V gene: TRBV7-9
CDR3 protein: CASSAGTSGYNEQFF
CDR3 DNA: TGTGCCAGCAGCGCCGGGACTAGCGGCTACAATGAGCAGTTCTTC

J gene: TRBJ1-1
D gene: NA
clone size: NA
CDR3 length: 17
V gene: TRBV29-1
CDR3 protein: CSVEAGRQGSSNTEAFF
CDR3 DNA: TGCAGCGTTGAAGCAGGTCGGCAGGGGTCTTCGAACACTGAAGCTTTCTTT

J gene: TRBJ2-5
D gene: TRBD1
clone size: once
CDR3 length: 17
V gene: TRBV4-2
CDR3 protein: CASSQDLSGQGKETQYF
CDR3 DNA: TGTGCCAGCAGCCAAGACCTCTCCGGACAGGGAAAAGAGACCCAGTACTTC

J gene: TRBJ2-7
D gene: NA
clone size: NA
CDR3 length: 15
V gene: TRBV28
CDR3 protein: CASSSGAGTNYEQYF
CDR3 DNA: TGTGCCAGCAGTTCCGGTGCCGGGACAAACTACGAGCAGTACTTC

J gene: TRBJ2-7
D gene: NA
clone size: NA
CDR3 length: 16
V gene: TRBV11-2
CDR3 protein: CASSLRRLAHPYEQYF
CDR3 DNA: TGTGCCAGCAGCCTCCGTAGGCTAGCTCACCCCTACGAGCAGTACTTC

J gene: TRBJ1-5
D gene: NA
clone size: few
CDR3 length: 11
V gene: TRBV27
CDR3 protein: CASSPTVPQHF
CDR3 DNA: TGTGCCAGCAGTCCAACTGTGCCCCAGCATTTT

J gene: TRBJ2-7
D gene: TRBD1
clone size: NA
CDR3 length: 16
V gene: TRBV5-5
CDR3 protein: CASHRDPGQGKYEQYF
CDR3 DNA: TGTGCCAGCCATCGGGATCCGGGACAGGGGAAATACGAGCAGTACTTC

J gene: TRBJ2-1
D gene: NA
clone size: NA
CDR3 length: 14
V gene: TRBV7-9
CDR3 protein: CASPPEGAYNEQFF
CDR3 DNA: TGTGCCAGCCCCCCGGAAGGGGCCTACAATGAGCAGTTCTTC

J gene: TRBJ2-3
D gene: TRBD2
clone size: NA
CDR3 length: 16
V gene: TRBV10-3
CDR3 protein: CAISEGLAGGADTQYF
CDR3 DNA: TGTGCCATCAGTGAGGGGCTAGCGGGGGGGGCAGATACGCAGTATTTT

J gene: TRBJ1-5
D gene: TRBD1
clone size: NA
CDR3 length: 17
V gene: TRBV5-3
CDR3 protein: CARSFSGRGTGVQPQHF
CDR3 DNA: TGTGCCAGAAGCTTCTCAGGCCGGGGGACAGGGGTTCAGCCCCAGCATTTT

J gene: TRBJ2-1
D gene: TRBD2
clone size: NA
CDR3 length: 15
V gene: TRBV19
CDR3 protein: CASRSAGGLYNEQFF
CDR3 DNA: TGTGCCAGTCGATCAGCGGGAGGCCTATACAATGAGCAGTTCTTC

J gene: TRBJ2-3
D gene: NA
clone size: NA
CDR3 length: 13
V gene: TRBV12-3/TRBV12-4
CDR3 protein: CASSFRDSDTQYF
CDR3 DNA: TGTGCCAGCAGTTTCCGGGACTCAGATACGCAGTATTTT

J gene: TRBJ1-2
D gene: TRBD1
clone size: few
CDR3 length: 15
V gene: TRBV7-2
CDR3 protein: CASSLGGQGAYGYTF
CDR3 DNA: TGTGCCAGCAGCTTAGGTGGACAGGGGGCCTATGGCTACACCTTC

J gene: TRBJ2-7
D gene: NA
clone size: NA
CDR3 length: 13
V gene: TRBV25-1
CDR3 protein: CASSEGQTREQYF
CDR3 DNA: TGTGCCAGCAGTGAGGGACAGACTAGGGAGCAGTACTTC

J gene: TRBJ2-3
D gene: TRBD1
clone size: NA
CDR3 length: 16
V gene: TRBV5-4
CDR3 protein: CASSVMGQTTTDTQYF
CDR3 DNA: TGTGCCAGCAGCGTAATGGGACAGACTACCACAGATACGCAGTATTTT

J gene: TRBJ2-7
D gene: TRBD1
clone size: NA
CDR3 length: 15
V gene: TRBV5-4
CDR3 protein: CASSAQGQGAYEQYF
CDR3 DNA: TGTGCCAGCAGCGCGCAGGGACAGGGGGCCTACGAGCAGTACTTC

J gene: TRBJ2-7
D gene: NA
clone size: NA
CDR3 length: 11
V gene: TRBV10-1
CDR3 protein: CASLLTYEQYF
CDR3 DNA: TGCGCCAGCCTGTTGACTTACGAGCAGTACTTC

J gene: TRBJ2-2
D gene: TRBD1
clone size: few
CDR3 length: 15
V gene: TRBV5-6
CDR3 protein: CASSLETGSTGELFF
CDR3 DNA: TGTGCCAGCAGCTTGGAGACAGGGAGCACCGGGGAGCTGTTTTTT

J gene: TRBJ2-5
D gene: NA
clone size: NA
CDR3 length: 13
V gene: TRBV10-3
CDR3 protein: CAIAPGQKETQYF
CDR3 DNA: TGTGCCATCGCCCCTGGCCAAAAAGAGACCCAGTACTTC

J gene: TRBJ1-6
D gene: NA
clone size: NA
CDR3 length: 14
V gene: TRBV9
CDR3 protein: CASSVGLLGSPLHF
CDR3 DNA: TGTGCCAGCAGCGTAGGTCTCCTCGGTTCACCCCTCCACTTT

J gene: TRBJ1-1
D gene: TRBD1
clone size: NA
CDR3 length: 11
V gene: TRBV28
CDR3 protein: CASRGQPKAFF
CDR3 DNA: TGTGCCAGCAGGGGACAGCCTAAAGCTTTCTTT

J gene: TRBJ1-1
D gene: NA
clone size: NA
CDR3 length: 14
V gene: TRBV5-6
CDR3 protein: CASSLPGRGTEAFF
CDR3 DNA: TGTGCCAGCAGCTTGCCGGGGCGGGGGACTGAAGCTTTCTTT

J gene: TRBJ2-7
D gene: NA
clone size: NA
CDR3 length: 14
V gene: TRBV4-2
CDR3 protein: CASSQGEQGYEQYF
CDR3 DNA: TGTGCCAGCAGCCAAGGGGAACAGGGCTACGAGCAGTACTTC

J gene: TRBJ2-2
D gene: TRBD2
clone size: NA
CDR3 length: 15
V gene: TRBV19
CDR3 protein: CASSIVVGGPGELFF
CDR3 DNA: TGTGCCAGTAGTATAGTGGTGGGAGGGCCCGGGGAGCTGTTTTTT

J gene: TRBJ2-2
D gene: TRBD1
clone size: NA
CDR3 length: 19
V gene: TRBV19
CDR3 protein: CASSTAGQGTSLNTGELFF
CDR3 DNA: TGTGCCAGTAGTACCGCCGGACAGGGTACCAGCCTGAACACCGGGGAGCTGTTTTTT

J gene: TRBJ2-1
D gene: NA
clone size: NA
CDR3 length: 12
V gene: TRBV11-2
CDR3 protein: CASSLGGVAQFF
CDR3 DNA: TGTGCCAGCAGCTTAGGCGGAGTCGCGCAGTTCTTC

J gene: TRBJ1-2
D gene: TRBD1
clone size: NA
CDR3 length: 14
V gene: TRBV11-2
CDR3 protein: CASSAGTGHYGYTF
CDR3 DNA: TGTGCCAGCAGCGCCGGGACAGGACACTATGGCTACACCTTC

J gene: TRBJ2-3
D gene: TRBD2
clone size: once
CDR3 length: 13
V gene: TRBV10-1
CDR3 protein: CARGGLAADTQYF
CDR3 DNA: TGCGCCCGAGGGGGACTAGCTGCAGATACGCAGTATTTT